What follows are 27 T cell receptor beta chains derived from one specimen sequenced in a study of T-cell memory formation after mild COVID-19. TCRdb called the 5' RACE reads again in MiXCR, with one record for every CDR3 protein. This sample has more than 200,000 distinct CDR3 sequences; 15% to 20% occur once, and the top ten carry approximately 3.4%. Specimen: PBMCs or a T cell subset sorted from them (not recorded which). The receptor set was obtained from a man younger than 30 who had mild COVID-19 (a few samples of this study predate the infection). Cell type and time point are not known.

This clonotype has at least ten counts. V and J are TRBV5-6 and TRBJ2-3; a possible D gene is TRBD2 (5 bases). The length of the CDR3 is 12 residues. V gave up 4 bases and J gave up 7 bases, with 10 bases separating them. Germline CDR1 SGHDT, CDR2 YYEEEE. The DNA of the CDR3 is TGTGCCAGCAGCGATCGGAGGTATACGCAGTATTTT. The encoded protein is CASSDRRYTQYF.

Ten or more counts support this clonotype. This chain uses TRBV30 with TRBJ2-4; either TRBD1 or TRBD2 may supply D (5 bases each). Germline V CDR1 and CDR2: GTSNPN, SVGIG (reference sequence). Between the trimmed V and J ends, which lost 3 bases and 9 bases, there was a span of 21 bases. The CDR3 is made up of 15 amino acids. The CDR3 here is CAWRTSGAAAGIQYF. The DNA for the CDR3 is TGTGCCTGGAGGACCTCCGGGGCCGCGGCAGGCATTCAGTACTTC. The full variable domain, completed using reference TRBV30 and TRBJ2-4, is SQTIHQWPATLVQPVGSPLSLECTVEGTSNPNLYWYRQAAGRGLQLLFYSVGIGQISSEVPQNLSASRPQDRQFILSSKKLLLSDSGFYLCAWRTSGAAAGIQYFGAGTRLSVL.

As regards this clonotype: This may be a read error, as it is one base from a much larger clone. The chain has TRBV12-3 or TRBV12-4 and TRBJ2-5, with 9 nucleotides matching TRBD1. The CDR3 contains 14 residues. J gave up 5 bases and V 4 bases, and 5 bases lay outside the gene matches. The DNA of the CDR3 is TGTGCCAGCAGTTCCCGGGACAGGGCTGAGACCCAGTACTTC. The encoded protein is CASSSRDRAETQYF.

The chain is built from TRBV6-1 and TRBJ2-2, with D perhaps matching TRBD2 (6 bases). Germline V CDR1 and CDR2: MNHNS, SASEGT. V gave up 6 bases and J gave up 1 base, with 6 bases separating them. CDR3 length: 13 residues. The CDR3 sequence: CASREGNTGELFF. In DNA form, the CDR3 reads TGTGCCAGCAGGGAGGGGAACACCGGGGAGCTGTTTTTT.

CDR3: CATAEVFNQPQHF. Here the CDR3 DNA reads TGTGCCACTGCCGAGGTTTTCAATCAGCCCCAGCATTTT. The chain uses TRBV6-5 and TRBJ1-5; D is ambiguous. Trimming took off 10 bases at V and 3 bases at J, with 13 bases between the two ends. CDR3 length: 13 residues. Germline assignment: CDR1 MNHEY and CDR2 SVGAGI.

This clonotype was detected many times. This chain uses TRBV7-2 with TRBJ1-5; 9 bases align to TRBD1. V dropped 3 bases and J dropped 7; count of bases not matched to a gene: 4. Per the germline V gene, CDR1 is SGHTA and CDR2 is FQGNSA. This CDR3 has 14 residues. The CDR3 region is CASSLFGQGQPQHF. The DNA of the CDR3 is TGTGCCAGCAGCTTGTTCGGACAGGGGCAGCCCCAGCATTTT.

This clonotype was seen a few times. The chain combines TRBV6-5 with TRBJ2-4; 7 bases line up with TRBD1. V shed 3 bases, J shed 9 bases, and the junction held 14 bases outside the gene matches. The CDR3 sequence is 16 residues long. Germline V gene lookup returns CDR1 MNHEY and CDR2 SVGAGI. The CDR3 here is CASSYSLQPGGSIQYF. CDR3 in DNA: TGTGCCAGCAGTTATTCCCTCCAGCCAGGGGGAAGCATTCAGTACTTC.

The chain is built from TRBV12-3 or TRBV12-4 and TRBJ2-3, with D possibly matching TRBD2 (5 bases). CDR3 size: 13 residues. Trimming took off 7 bases at V and 2 bases at J, with 10 bases between the two ends. DNA for the CDR3: TGTGCCAGCACCCCCGGGGTCACAGATACGCAGTATTTT. This encodes CASTPGVTDTQYF.

This clonotype was picked up a small number of times. The V call is TRBV20-1, the J call TRBJ2-7, with TRBD2 matching over 7 bases. With 5 bases clipped from V and 9 bases from J, the junction kept 16 bases outside the gene matches. Germline CDR1 DFQATT, CDR2 SNEGSKA (reference sequence). There are 14 residues in the CDR3. CDR3 coding DNA: TGCAGTGCTCGTAGGAGCGGGACTCCGCAAAGGCAGTACGTC. Its translation: CSARRSGTPQRQYV.

The V call is TRBV5-1, the J call TRBJ2-5, with 11 bases that match TRBD2. Germline CDR1 reads SGHRS; CDR2 reads YFSETQ. Trimming at V came to 4 bases and at J to 1 base, leaving 6 bases not matched to a gene. The CDR3 covers 16 residues. Here the CDR3 reads CASSLGTSGGQETQYF. CDR3 sequence (DNA): TGCGCCAGCAGCCTTGGTACTAGCGGGGGCCAAGAGACCCAGTACTTC.

This clonotype was observed a handful of times. This chain joins TRBV6-2 or TRBV6-3 and TRBJ1-1; D is ambiguous. V was trimmed by 7 bases and J by 0 bases, leaving 12 bases between them. The CDR3 is 14 residues long. Germline V gene data show CDR1 as MNHEY and CDR2 as SVGEGT. Here the CDR3 reads CASTDTAMNTEAFF. DNA for the CDR3: TGTGCCAGCACCGACACCGCCATGAACACTGAAGCTTTCTTT.

This clonotype showed up just a few times. The chain combines TRBV9 with TRBJ1-2; 11 nucleotides line up with TRBD1. V lost 0 bases to trimming and J lost 6 bases; unmatched junction nucleotides: 4. The CDR3 is made up of 15 amino acids. Germline assignment: CDR1 SGDLS and CDR2 YYNGEE. Here the CDR3 reads CASSVGRTGGNGYTF. For the CDR3, the DNA is TGTGCCAGCAGCGTAGGGCGGACAGGGGGCAATGGCTACACCTTC.

This clonotype has only a few counts. This chain links TRBV6-2 or TRBV6-3 with TRBJ2-1, with 12 bases that match TRBD2. The CDR3 is 15 residues long. Trimming at V came to 5 bases and at J to 8 bases, leaving 7 bases not matched to a gene. CDR1 and CDR2 (germline): MNHEY, SVGEGT. Here the CDR3 DNA reads TGTGCCAGCAGTCAAACTAGCGGGGGGAGGCATGAGCAGTTCTTC. The encoded protein is CASSQTSGGRHEQFF.

This clonotype was observed a few times. V usage is TRBV5-1 and J usage is TRBJ2-5; weak D call: TRBD1 (5 bases). From germline, CDR1 is SGHRS and CDR2 YFSETQ. The CDR3 consists of 13 residues. Trimming pared 2 bases from V and 3 bases from J, leaving 8 bases between. CDR3 residues: CASSFGHKETQYF. CDR3 nucleotide sequence: TGCGCCAGCAGCTTCGGACATAAAGAGACCCAGTACTTC.

The CDR3 loop is CASSPTRGSPLHF. The CDR3 coding sequence is TGTGCCAGCAGCCCCACCAGGGGTTCACCCCTCCACTTT. This chain connects TRBV11-2 to TRBJ1-6; TRBD1 is a possible D gene (6 bases). The germline V gene has CDR1 SGHAT and CDR2 FQNNGV. This CDR3 comprises 13 residues. The V gene lost 5 bases and the J gene lost 9 bases, with 11 bases spanning the gap.

The CDR3, as DNA: TGTGCCAGCAGCTTAGGTCCTCAGGGAATGGCCCAGCATTTT. It translates to CASSLGPQGMAQHF. This chain links TRBV7-2 with TRBJ1-5, with D possibly TRBD1 on 5 matching bases. There are 14 residues in the CDR3. V was cut by 1 base and J by 11 bases, with 15 bases left in between. In germline, CDR1 is SGHTA, CDR2 FQGNSA.

V usage is TRBV20-1 and J usage is TRBJ2-1; D may correspond to TRBD1 or TRBD2 (6 bases each). V was trimmed by 3 bases and J by 6 bases, leaving 12 bases between them. Germline V gives CDR1 DFQATT, CDR2 SNEGSKA (reference sequence). This CDR3 has 13 amino acids. CDR3 coding DNA: TGCAGTGCTAGGGGGGGCGCAATCAATGAGCAGTTCTTC. This translates into CSARGGAINEQFF.

This clonotype was detected only a few times. This sequence joins TRBV20-1 and TRBJ2-5; TRBD1 matches at 10 bases. The CDR3 consists of 15 residues. Unmatched junction bases numbered 7, after V lost 5 bases and J lost 1 base. Germline V gene data show CDR1 as DFQATT and CDR2 as SNEGSKA (reference sequence). The CDR3 sequence is CSARWDRGGQETQYF. The CDR3 nucleotides are TGCAGTGCTCGATGGGACAGGGGAGGCCAAGAGACCCAGTACTTC.

This chain connects TRBV29-1 to TRBJ2-5, with D unresolved. Germline V lookup: CDR1 SQVTM, CDR2 ANQGSEA. With 3 bases removed from V and 7 bases from J, the gap between germline ends came to 15 bases. The CDR3 contains 13 residues. CDR3 region: CSVDYMSTWTQYF. The CDR3 bases are TGCAGCGTTGATTATATGAGTACGTGGACCCAGTACTTC.

The chain couples TRBV6-2 or TRBV6-3 to TRBJ1-3, with a weak D call TRBD1 (6 bases). The V end lost 2 bases, the J end lost 2 bases, and 10 bases lay between the germline ends. The length of the CDR3 is 15 residues. Germline-derived CDR1 and CDR2 are MNHEY and SVGEGT. The CDR3 spells CASSYPDRPGNTIYF. CDR3 sequence (DNA): TGTGCCAGCAGTTACCCCGACAGGCCTGGAAACACCATATATTTT.

The CDR3 sequence is CASRIGTWGAHEQYF. In DNA form, the CDR3 reads TGTGCCAGCAGGATAGGGACCTGGGGTGCCCACGAGCAGTACTTC. The V call is TRBV2, the J call TRBJ2-7, with D perhaps being TRBD1 or TRBD2 (5 bases each). V was cut by 6 bases and J by 5 bases, with 20 bases left in between. This CDR3 comprises 15 residues. Looked up from germline, CDR1 is SNHLY and CDR2 is FYNNEI.

This clonotype has a handful of counts. The chain joins TRBV5-1 to TRBJ2-3; either TRBD1 or TRBD2 may supply D (5 bases each). CDR1 is SGHRS and CDR2 is YFSETQ in the germline V gene. This CDR3 comprises 17 residues. Between the trimmed V and J ends, which lost 0 bases and 6 bases, there was a span of 20 bases. CDR3 in DNA: TGCGCCAGCAGCTTGGCCGTAACCCGGGACCCCATCGATACGCAGTATTTT. Translated, it gives CASSLAVTRDPIDTQYF.

This clonotype was detected a few times. This chain uses TRBV5-1 with TRBJ2-3, with TRBD2 as a possible D gene (6 bases). CDR1 and CDR2 from the germline V gene are SGHRS and YFSETQ. This CDR3 region has 13 residues. The V end lost 3 bases, the J end lost 6 bases, and 11 bases lay between the germline ends. For the CDR3, the DNA is TGCGCCAGCAGCTCGGGGAGGCTTGATACGCAGTATTTT. It translates to CASSSGRLDTQYF.

This clonotype was recorded a few times. The chain uses TRBV15 and TRBJ1-1; D gene uncertain. This CDR3 is built from 16 residues. The V gene's germline CDR1 is LNHNV and CDR2 YYDKDF (reference sequence). The V gene lost 0 bases and the J gene lost 0 bases, with 11 bases spanning the gap. The CDR3 DNA reads TGTGCCACCAGCAGAGATCTTCCCCCTCTGAACACTGAAGCTTTCTTT. Protein: CATSRDLPPLNTEAFF.

The chain joins TRBV6-1 to TRBJ2-2; the match to TRBD1 covers 7 bases. The CDR3 consists of 16 residues. The V gene end was trimmed by 5 bases and the J gene end by 5 bases; junction bases not matched to a gene: 11. Per the germline V gene, CDR1 is MNHNS and CDR2 is SASEGT. As DNA, the CDR3 is TGTGCCAGCAGTCTGTTGACAGGGAGTGGGACCGGGGAGCTGTTTTTT. Translated: CASSLLTGSGTGELFF.

This clonotype was seen a handful of times. The chain employs TRBV7-2 and TRBJ1-1; the D is unclear. V was pared by 3 bases and J by 0 bases, with 8 bases between. The CDR3 loop spans 14 amino acids. From germline, CDR1 is SGHTA and CDR2 FQGNSA. In DNA, the CDR3 is TGTGCCAGCAGCTTTGGTACCATGAACACTGAAGCTTTCTTT. It specifies CASSFGTMNTEAFF.

This chain joins TRBV27 and TRBJ1-5; 7 bases agree with TRBD1. Germline CDR1 and CDR2: MNHEY and SMNVEV (reference sequence). The CDR3 covers 15 residues. Trimming cost V 3 bases and J 6 bases; bases outside gene matches: 8. The CDR3 nucleotides are TGTGCCAGCAGTTTCCTCGACAGGGCGGGTCAGCCCCAGCATTTT. Its translation is CASSFLDRAGQPQHF.